The clone carrying this T cell receptor (beta chain) was seen repeatedly, ten times or more. This sample is drawn from a study of T cells in Graves' hyperthyroidism and ophthalmopathy. The source material, RNA transcripts, was used to amplify TCR beta CDR3 regions. HTBI primers drove first-round RT-PCR of the TCR CDR3. TCRdb itself ran the multiplex PCR reads through MiXCR, one entry per CDR3 protein. The repertoire includes hundreds of thousands of distinct CDR3 sequences, about a sixth of them detected once, and approximately 20% sits in the top ten. Deletions cut 2 bases from V and 4 bases from J, with 14 bases between. Germline V gene sequence: CDR1 SGHRS, CDR2 YFSETQ. CDR3 length: 15 amino acids.

This receptor was taken from a woman younger than 30 with Graves' hyperthyroidism. The genes are TRBV5-1 and TRBJ2-3; D may be TRBD1 (5 bases). The specimen was blood. CDR3 amino acids: CASSLAGYSPDTQYF. Written as DNA, the CDR3 is TGCGCCAGCAGCTTAGCAGGGTATTCTCCAGATACGCAGTATTTT.